The TCR beta chain under discussion was sequenced for a study of blood T cell repertoires in COVID-19. TCRdb's copy holds only in-frame clones and misses some; the assay was immunoSEQ multiplex PCR. Here the sample spans 180,000 or so clones, around 80% being singletons. Per germline, CDR1 MNHNS and CDR2 SASEGT. The CDR3 length is 13 residues. V dropped 3 bases and J dropped 4 bases, with 9 bases sitting between them. Seattle's enrolled individuals joined amid active infection and were then monitored longitudinally. The rearrangement uses TRBV6-1 and TRBJ1-2; no firm D call. Sequenced material: peripheral blood. The sequence derives from a woman between 70 and 85 years old with COVID-19, enrolled during active disease. CDR3 sequence: CASSEREGYGYTF. CDR3 nucleotides: TGTGCCAGCAGTGAGCGGGAGGGCTATGGCTACACCTTC.